This TCR beta chain comes out of a study of T cell responses to AZD1222 COVID-19 vaccine. Germline V gene data show CDR1 as MNHEY and CDR2 as SVGEGT. This CDR3 spans 14 amino acids. Trimming took 6 bases from V and 4 from J, leaving 12 bases between them. The repertoire was sequenced with immunoSEQ multiplex PCR; TCRdb's copy has only in-frame clones and lacks some. The table has about 150,000 clones, 80% to 90% seen once. Sample: peripheral blood, taken on day 0 of AZD1222 vaccination. This clonotype was sampled from an adult in good health. The chain links TRBV6-2 or TRBV6-3 to TRBJ2-2; possibly TRBD1 for D (6 bases). The CDR3 DNA sequence: TGTGCCAGCAGCCTCAGGGGAGCCACCGGGGAGCTGTTTTTT. The encoded protein is CASSLRGATGELFF.